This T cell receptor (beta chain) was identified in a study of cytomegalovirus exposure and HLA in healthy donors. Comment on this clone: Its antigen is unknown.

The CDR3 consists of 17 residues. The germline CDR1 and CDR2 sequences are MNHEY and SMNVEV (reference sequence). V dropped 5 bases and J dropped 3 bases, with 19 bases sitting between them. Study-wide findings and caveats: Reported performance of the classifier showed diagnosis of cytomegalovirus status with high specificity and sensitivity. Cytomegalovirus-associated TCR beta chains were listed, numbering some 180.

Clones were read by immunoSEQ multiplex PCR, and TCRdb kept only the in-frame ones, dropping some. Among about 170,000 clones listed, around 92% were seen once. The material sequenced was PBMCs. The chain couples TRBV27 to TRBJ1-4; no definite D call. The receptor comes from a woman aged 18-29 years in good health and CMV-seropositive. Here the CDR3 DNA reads TGTGCCAGCAGTCCACGAACCCGTCACAGCCCTAATGAAAAACTGTTTTTT. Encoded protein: CASSPRTRHSPNEKLFF.